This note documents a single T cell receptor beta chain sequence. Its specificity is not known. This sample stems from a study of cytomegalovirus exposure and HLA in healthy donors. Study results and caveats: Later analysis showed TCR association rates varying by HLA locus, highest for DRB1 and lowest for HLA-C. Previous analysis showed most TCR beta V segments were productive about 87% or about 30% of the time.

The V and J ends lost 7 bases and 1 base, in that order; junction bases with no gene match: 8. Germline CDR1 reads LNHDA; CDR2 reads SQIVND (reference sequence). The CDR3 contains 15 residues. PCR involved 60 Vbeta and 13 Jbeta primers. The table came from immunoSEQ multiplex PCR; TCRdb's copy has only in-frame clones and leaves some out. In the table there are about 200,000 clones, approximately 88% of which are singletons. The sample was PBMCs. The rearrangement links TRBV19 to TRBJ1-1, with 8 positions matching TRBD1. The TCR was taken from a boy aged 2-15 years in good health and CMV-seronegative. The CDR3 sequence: CASKNQGAPNTEAFF. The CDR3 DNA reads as TGTGCCAGTAAAAATCAGGGGGCCCCGAACACTGAAGCTTTCTTT.